The 22 T cell receptor beta chains in this list originate from one sample, sequenced in a study of CD8+ T cells in alopecia areata. cDNA prepared by RNA extraction and subsequent reverse transcription served as the template for sequencing. Using immunoSEQ multiplex PCR, the repertoire was profiled, and TCRdb retains in-frame clones only, with some absent. The sample has under 130,000 clones; about 60% are singletons. Material for sequencing was CD4+ T cells sorted from blood. These receptors all come from a human donor in good health.

This clone was counted a few times. V is TRBV4-1 and J is TRBJ2-3; D is possibly TRBD1 or TRBD2 (5 bases each). CDR1 and CDR2 (germline): MGHRA, YSYEKL. CDR3 length: 17 residues. V was pared by 1 base and J by 3 bases, with 17 bases between. CDR3 coding DNA: TGCGCCAGCAGCCAAGGGGGGTGGGGATCGTCGACAGATACGCAGTATTTT. Protein: CASSQGGWGSSTDTQYF.

This chain uses TRBV5-1 with TRBJ1-1; maybe TRBD1 (6 bases). Germline lookup yields CDR1 SGHRS and CDR2 YFSETQ. This CDR3 spans 14 amino acids. V gave up 2 bases and J gave up 1 base, with 9 bases separating them. The CDR3 is CASSLHRANTEAFF. The CDR3 bases are TGCGCCAGCAGCTTACACAGGGCGAACACTGAAGCTTTCTTT.

This clone was seen a handful of times. For the CDR3, the DNA is TGTGCCAGCTCACCAGTAGGGGGGGTCGAGCAGTACTTC. It yields the protein CASSPVGGVEQYF. J is TRBJ2-7 and V is TRBV18; possibly TRBD2 for D (7 bases). Per germline, CDR1 KGHSH and CDR2 LQKENI. This CDR3 is 13 amino acids long. The V end was cut by 2 bases, the J end by 6 bases, with 11 bases between.

This clone was observed a few times. V gene TRBV5-1 combines with J gene TRBJ2-3; TRBD1 matches 10 bases. The CDR3 is 15 amino acids. Losses at the gene ends were 3 bases for V and 1 base for J; bases not matched to a gene: 2. CDR1 SGHRS and CDR2 YFSETQ come from the germline V gene. The CDR3: CASSSGTGGTDTQYF. CDR3 nucleotides: TGCGCCAGCAGCTCCGGGACAGGGGGCACAGATACGCAGTATTTT.

On this clone: Other DNA sequences from this sample encode an identical CDR3 as well. The V call is TRBV18, the J call TRBJ2-5; no firm D call. Trimming shortened V by 4 bases and J by 5 bases, and 5 bases separated the two germline ends. Germline-derived CDR1 and CDR2 are KGHSH and LQKENI. The CDR3 covers 11 residues. CDR3 nucleotides: TGTGCCAGCTCACTGGAGGAGACCCAGTACTTC. This codes for CASSLEETQYF.

The chain combines TRBV5-1 with TRBJ2-7, with D perhaps matching TRBD2 (5 bases). V lost 1 base and J lost 0, with 11 bases in between. CDR1 is SGHRS, CDR2 YFSETQ, per germline. The CDR3 spans 15 residues. The CDR3 is CASSLIGLYSYEQYF. In DNA, the CDR3 is TGCGCCAGCAGCTTGATCGGACTCTACTCCTACGAGCAGTACTTC. The whole variable domain, remainder taken from reference TRBV5-1 and TRBJ2-7, is KAGVTQTPRYLIKTRGQQVTLSCSPISGHRSVSWYQQTPGQGLQFLFEYFSETQRNKGNFPGRFSGRQFSNSRSEMNVSTLELGDSALYLCASSLIGLYSYEQYFGPGTRLTVT.

The chain has TRBV7-2 and TRBJ2-7, with 8 bases aligning to TRBD1. Trimming cost V 4 bases and J 0 bases; bases outside gene matches: 5. Germline CDR1 reads SGHTA; CDR2 reads FQGNSA. This CDR3 contains 15 residues. CDR3: CASSSDRGHSYEQYF. CDR3 in DNA: TGTGCCAGCAGCTCTGACAGGGGTCACTCCTACGAGCAGTACTTC.

This clone was detected only a few times. The chain uses TRBV20-1 and TRBJ2-5; possible D gene TRBD1, 6 bases. Between the trimmed V and J ends, which lost 5 bases and 3 bases, there was a span of 7 bases. This CDR3 comprises 11 residues. Germline CDR1 DFQATT, CDR2 SNEGSKA (reference sequence). This CDR3 is CSARDKETQYF. The CDR3 region has the DNA TGCAGTGCTCGGGACAAAGAGACCCAGTACTTC.

The rearrangement joins TRBV19 to TRBJ1-6; D unresolved. V shed 6 bases and J shed 0 bases, with 15 bases lying between them. CDR3 length equals 17 residues. Germline assignment: CDR1 LNHDA and CDR2 SQIVND (reference sequence). CDR3 amino acids: CASSLGRKSSYNSPLHF. The CDR3 DNA reads as TGTGCCAGTAGCCTTGGGCGGAAAAGCTCCTATAATTCACCCCTCCACTTT.

V usage is TRBV2 and J usage is TRBJ1-1; D remains unclear. The CDR3 loop spans 13 amino acids. V dropped 6 bases and J dropped 0 bases, with 8 bases sitting between them. CDR1 and CDR2 (germline): SNHLY, FYNNEI. CDR3 amino acids: CASRAVLNTEAFF. The CDR3 coding sequence is TGTGCCAGCAGGGCCGTGCTGAACACTGAAGCTTTCTTT.

J is TRBJ2-7 and V is TRBV18, with D hard to call. This CDR3 is 12 amino acids long. Germline V gene data show CDR1 as KGHSH and CDR2 as LQKENI. V was shortened by 2 bases and J by 3 bases, with 5 bases between the two germline ends. CDR3 in DNA: TGTGCCAGCTCACCAGGCCGCTACGAGCAGTACTTC. This gives the protein CASSPGRYEQYF.

This clone is labeled as medium-sized. The chain combines TRBV7-2 with TRBJ2-7, with TRBD2 as a possible D gene (7 bases). With 5 bases removed from V and 6 bases from J, the gap between germline ends came to 23 bases. This CDR3 comprises 16 residues. CDR1 is SGHTA and CDR2 is FQGNSA in the germline V gene. CDR3 protein: CASSPFQKGGAGEQYF. The CDR3 bases are TGTGCCAGCAGCCCATTCCAGAAGGGGGGGGCAGGCGAGCAGTACTTC.

The rearrangement joins TRBV18 to TRBJ1-1; no clear D gene. Trimming took 3 bases from V and 1 from J, leaving 9 bases between them. This CDR3 is 14 amino acids long. CDR1 and CDR2 from the germline V gene are KGHSH and LQKENI. In DNA, the CDR3 is TGTGCCAGCTCACCCTCCAGATCGAACACTGAAGCTTTCTTT. This sequence encodes CASSPSRSNTEAFF.

This clone was detected once. The CDR3 DNA is TGTGCCAGCTCACCCGACCGACAGGGCTACTACGAGCAGTACTTC. This encodes CASSPDRQGYYEQYF. The V call is TRBV18, the J call TRBJ2-7; 7 positions match TRBD1. The V and J ends lost 3 bases and 3 bases, in that order; junction bases with no gene match: 8. The CDR3 has 15 amino acids. CDR1 KGHSH and CDR2 LQKENI come from the germline V gene. Based on the CDR3 plus reference TRBV18 and TRBJ2-7, the full variable domain is NAGVMQNPRHLVRRRGQEARLRCSPMKGHSHVYWYRQLPEEGLKFMVYLQKENIIDESGMPKERFSAEFPKEGPSILRIQQVVRGDSAAYFCASSPDRQGYYEQYFGPGTRLTVT.

V is TRBV2 and J is TRBJ2-7, with unresolved D. Trimming shortened V by 3 bases and J by 8 bases, and 17 bases separated the two germline ends. The CDR3 runs to 14 residues. The V gene's germline CDR1 is SNHLY and CDR2 FYNNEI. This CDR3 reads CASSEAPSTRQQYF. The CDR3 region has the DNA TGTGCCAGCAGTGAGGCCCCTTCTACGCGGCAGCAGTACTTC.

This clone was seen just once. The gene calls are TRBV5-4 and TRBJ2-1; D is possibly TRBD2 (6 bases). From germline, CDR1 is SGHNT and CDR2 YYREEE (reference sequence). The CDR3 sequence is 15 residues long. V lost 0 bases to trimming and J lost 5 bases, with 12 bases between them. The chain's CDR3 is CASSLDGTWNNEQFF. In DNA, the CDR3 is TGTGCCAGCAGCTTGGACGGGACTTGGAACAATGAGCAGTTCTTC. Drawing the rest from reference TRBV5-4 and TRBJ2-1, the complete variable domain is ETGVTQSPTHLIKTRGQQVTLRCSSQSGHNTVSWYQQALGQGPQFIFQYYREEENGRGNFPPRFSGLQFPNYSSELNVNALELDDSALYLCASSLDGTWNNEQFFGPGTRLTVL.

The V call is TRBV7-2, the J call TRBJ2-1; 12 bases line up with TRBD1. From germline, CDR1 is SGHTA and CDR2 FQGNSA. The length of the CDR3 is 15 residues. V was pared by 5 bases and J by 10 bases, with 9 bases of the junction left unmatched. In DNA, the CDR3 is TGTGCCAGCAGCCGAGGGGGACAGGGGGCGGAGGAGCAGTTCTTC. Protein sequence: CASSRGGQGAEEQFF.

This sequence joins TRBV7-3 and TRBJ2-2; D remains ambiguous. Germline CDR1 and CDR2: SGHTA and FQGTGA. Trimming removed 5 bases from V and 6 bases from J, with 10 bases in between. The CDR3 has 13 residues. The CDR3 is CASSVMRSGELFF. CDR3 bases: TGTGCCAGCAGCGTTATGAGGTCCGGGGAGCTGTTTTTT.

The V call is TRBV14, the J call TRBJ2-5; possibly TRBD2 for D (6 bases). The CDR3 contains 15 residues. V gave up 6 bases and J gave up 3 bases, with 17 bases separating them. In germline, CDR1 is SGHDN, CDR2 FVKESK. The chain's CDR3 is CASSQTGDGEETQYF. DNA of the CDR3: TGTGCCAGCAGTCAAACGGGGGACGGTGAAGAGACCCAGTACTTC.

This clone was detected only a few times. The V call is TRBV7-3, the J call TRBJ2-3; D is undetermined. V lost 5 bases and J 0 bases, leaving 9 bases between the germline ends. This CDR3 comprises 14 residues. Looked up from germline, CDR1 is SGHTA and CDR2 is FQGTGA. The CDR3 reads CASSPLSSTDTQYF. In DNA, the CDR3 is TGTGCCAGCAGCCCATTATCCAGCACAGATACGCAGTATTTT. The variable domain in full, with the rest retrieved from reference TRBV7-3 and TRBJ2-3, is GAGVSQTPSNKVTEKGKYVELRCDPISGHTALYWYRQSLGQGPEFLIYFQGTGAADDSGLPNDRFFAVRPEGSVSTLKIQRTERGDSAVYLCASSPLSSTDTQYFGPGTRLTVL.

This chain joins TRBV29-1 and TRBJ2-7; tentatively, D is TRBD1 or TRBD2 (5 bases each). CDR3 length: 14 residues. CDR1 and CDR2 (germline): SQVTM, ANQGSEA. V was clipped by 0 bases and J by 6 bases, with 15 bases between them. The CDR3 loop reads CSVEDWGRLGEQYF. DNA of the CDR3: TGCAGCGTTGAAGACTGGGGACGGCTGGGCGAGCAGTACTTC.

The chain carries TRBV29-1 and TRBJ2-3; no firm D call. Germline CDR1 reads SQVTM; CDR2 reads ANQGSEA. V was cut by 6 bases and J by 0 bases, with 7 bases left in between. The CDR3 spans 12 residues. The CDR3 bases are TGCAGCGTGGTCCAGAGCACAGATACGCAGTATTTT. Translating gives CSVVQSTDTQYF.